The rows below give T cell receptor beta chains drawn from one sample of a study of T cell changes during pregnancy in multiple sclerosis. The protocol was immunoSEQ multiplex PCR, while the TCRdb copy is restricted to in-frame clones and leaves out a portion. The sample has about 80,000 clones, approximately 95% seen once. The sequenced sample was peripheral blood, obtained in the second trimester of pregnancy. These receptors were collected from a female donor in good health, enrolled as a control in a pregnancy study. Each CDR3 is given with its conserved first and last residue. Fields, in order: D gene, V gene, J gene, clone size, CDR3 protein, CDR3 DNA. The D gene is left open where the match is weak. Not all rows give a size; the values are once, few, many and, for expanded clones, a class.

.	TRBV11-3	TRBJ2-1	.	CASSFSGLYNEQFF	TGTGCCAGCAGCTTTAGCGGACTCTACAATGAGCAGTTCTTC
.	TRBV2	TRBJ1-3	.	CASILQGPSSGNTIYF	TGTGCCAGCATCCTACAGGGTCCGTCGTCTGGAAACACCATATATTTT
.	TRBV28	TRBJ2-1	.	CASSRGSSYNEQFF	TGTGCCAGCAGTCGCGGAAGCTCCTACAATGAGCAGTTCTTC
.	TRBV19	TRBJ2-1	.	CASSMGSGTYNEQFF	TGTGCCAGTAGTATGGGTAGCGGAACATACAATGAGCAGTTCTTC
TRBD2	TRBV7-2	TRBJ2-3	.	CASSTLTSGGTDTQYF	TGTGCCAGCAGCACACTGACTAGCGGGGGCACAGATACGCAGTATTTT
.	TRBV19	TRBJ2-5	.	CASSMRQEIRETQYF	TGTGCCAGTAGTATGCGACAGGAGATTAGGGAGACCCAGTACTTC
TRBD2	TRBV5-6	TRBJ2-7	.	CASSLGGRFYEQYF	TGTGCCAGCAGCTTAGGCGGGAGATTCTACGAGCAGTACTTC
.	TRBV19	TRBJ2-7	.	CASSQNPGPYEQYF	TGTGCCAGTAGTCAAAACCCCGGTCCCTACGAGCAGTACTTC
TRBD1	TRBV19	TRBJ2-7	.	CASSIGSTGFSDEQYF	TGTGCCAGTAGTATAGGATCGACAGGGTTTTCGGACGAGCAGTACTTC
.	TRBV2	TRBJ1-1	.	CARTQGRTEAFF	TGTGCCAGGACACAGGGACGGACTGAAGCTTTCTTT
.	TRBV5-1	TRBJ1-1	.	CASSLGGQNTEAFF	TGCGCCAGCAGCTTGGGGGGCCAGAACACTGAAGCTTTCTTT
TRBD2	TRBV28	TRBJ2-7	.	CASSLGTSGPSYEQYF	TGTGCCAGCAGCCTAGGGACTAGCGGTCCCTCCTACGAGCAGTACTTC
.	TRBV27	TRBJ1-5	.	CASSFGGAQHF	TGTGCCAGCAGTTTCGGGGGAGCCCAGCATTTT
.	TRBV13	TRBJ2-7	medium-sized	CASSLEQGYEQYF	TGTGCCAGCAGCTTAGAACAGGGCTACGAGCAGTACTTC
TRBD1	TRBV2	TRBJ2-7	.	CASSVRDRDFSYEQYF	TGTGCCAGCAGTGTTCGGGACAGGGACTTTTCCTACGAGCAGTACTTC
TRBD1	TRBV2	TRBJ2-2	.	CASRETGINTGELFF	TGTGCCAGCCGTGAGACAGGGATCAACACCGGGGAGCTGTTTTTT
TRBD1	TRBV30	TRBJ1-4	once	CAWSPGQGINEKLFF	TGTGCCTGGAGTCCGGGACAGGGGATCAATGAAAAACTGTTTTTT
.	TRBV2	TRBJ1-1	.	CASSEALRGGGPEAFF	TGTGCCAGCAGTGAAGCGCTTCGAGGGGGGGGGCCTGAAGCTTTCTTT
TRBD2	TRBV6-1	TRBJ2-1	once	CASSSGLDYNEQFF	TGTGCCAGCAGTTCGGGACTAGACTACAATGAGCAGTTCTTC
.	TRBV5-4	TRBJ2-7	.	CASSLSPGSSYEQYF	TGTGCCAGCAGCTTGTCCCCGGGATCCTCCTACGAGCAGTACTTC
.	TRBV12-2	TRBJ2-5	.	CASRLGEVGTVKETQYF	TGTGCAAGTCGCTTAGGGGAGGTCGGGACTGTAAAAGAGACCCAGTACTTC
TRBD1	TRBV5-4	TRBJ2-2	.	CASSPPTGGNTGELFF	TGTGCCAGCAGCCCTCCGACAGGGGGGAACACCGGGGAGCTGTTTTTT
TRBD2	TRBV5-1	TRBJ2-5	.	CASSLLGGPEETQYF	TGCGCCAGCAGCTTATTGGGAGGGCCGGAGGAGACCCAGTACTTC
.	TRBV29-1	TRBJ1-1	.	CSVCPSNHMNTEAFF	TGCAGCGTTTGTCCGTCGAACCACATGAACACTGAAGCTTTCTTT
TRBD1	TRBV7-9	TRBJ1-4	.	CASSLPGTGYEKLFF	TGTGCCAGCAGCCTTCCCGGGACAGGGTATGAAAAACTGTTTTTT
.	TRBV14	TRBJ2-1	.	CASSRNQGPSYNEQFF	TGTGCCAGCAGTCGGAACCAGGGGCCTTCCTACAATGAGCAGTTCTTC
.	TRBV18	TRBJ2-4	.	CASSPREDKNIQYF	TGTGCCAGCTCACCAAGGGAGGACAAAAACATTCAGTACTTC
TRBD1	TRBV5-1	TRBJ2-7	.	CASSFRPTGTYEQYF	TGCGCCAGCAGCTTCCGCCCGACAGGGACCTACGAGCAGTACTTC
TRBD2	TRBV28	TRBJ2-7	once	CASGYSAGGPYEQYF	TGTGCCAGCGGATACTCAGCGGGAGGGCCCTACGAGCAGTACTTC
TRBD2	TRBV4-1	TRBJ2-3	.	CASSQDQRGLAGDADTQYF	TGCGCCAGCAGCCAAGATCAGAGGGGACTAGCGGGAGATGCAGATACGCAGTATTTT
TRBD2	TRBV28	TRBJ2-7	.	CASRGGGGRNEQYF	TGTGCCAGCAGGGGGGGTGGCGGGAGGAACGAGCAGTACTTC
.	TRBV5-6	TRBJ2-5	.	CASSLAANPKQETQYF	TGTGCCAGCAGCTTGGCTGCGAACCCGAAACAAGAGACCCAGTACTTC
TRBD1	TRBV2	TRBJ1-4	.	CASSVKQGSAEKLFF	TGTGCCAGCAGCGTTAAACAGGGGTCGGCTGAAAAACTGTTTTTT
TRBD2	TRBV5-6	TRBJ2-1	.	CASRGGPNEQFF	TGTGCCAGTAGGGGAGGGCCGAATGAGCAGTTCTTC
.	TRBV6-4	TRBJ2-5	.	CASSESSPDKGQETQYF	TGTGCCAGCAGTGAATCCTCCCCTGACAAGGGGCAAGAGACCCAGTACTTC
.	TRBV14	TRBJ2-7	.	CASSQSSGTFYEQYF	TGTGCCAGCAGCCAATCATCCGGGACATTTTACGAGCAGTACTTC
.	TRBV2	TRBJ1-5	.	CASSEIGRNQPQHF	TGTGCCAGCAGTGAGATTGGCCGCAATCAGCCCCAGCATTTT
.	TRBV4-2	TRBJ1-6	.	CASSQRAGNNSPLHF	TGTGCCAGCAGCCAAAGGGCGGGGAACAATTCACCCCTCCACTTT
TRBD2	TRBV2	TRBJ2-7	.	CASDRGGGQYF	TGTGCCAGCGACCGGGGGGGCGGGCAGTACTTC
.	TRBV4-1	TRBJ1-1	.	CASSQAGVLNTEAFF	TGCGCCAGCAGCCAAGCGGGGGTCCTTAACACTGAAGCTTTCTTT
.	TRBV28	TRBJ1-5	.	CASSLYFWEAGNQPQHF	TGTGCCAGCAGTTTGTATTTTTGGGAAGCGGGCAATCAGCCCCAGCATTTT
.	TRBV5-1	TRBJ2-7	.	CASSISSYEQYF	TGCGCCAGCAGCATTAGCTCCTACGAGCAGTACTTC
.	TRBV5-1	TRBJ1-1	.	CASSPNFVNTEAFF	TGCGCCAGCAGCCCTAACTTTGTGAACACTGAAGCTTTCTTT
.	TRBV19	TRBJ2-5	.	CASSVTGTSQETQYF	TGTGCCAGTAGTGTAACCGGGACATCCCAAGAGACCCAGTACTTC
.	TRBV2	TRBJ2-7	.	CASSENSGQREQYF	TGTGCCAGCAGTGAAAATTCAGGGCAGAGGGAGCAGTACTTC
TRBD2	TRBV19	TRBJ2-1	.	CASSTLAGEVNEQFF	TGTGCCAGTAGTACACTAGCGGGAGAGGTCAATGAGCAGTTCTTC
TRBD1	TRBV2	TRBJ1-2	.	CASRDRDYGYTF	TGTGCCAGCAGAGACAGGGACTATGGCTACACCTTC
TRBD1	TRBV18	TRBJ2-5	.	CASSRGPGQQETQYF	TGTGCCAGCTCACGGGGACCGGGACAGCAAGAGACCCAGTACTTC
.	TRBV6-1	TRBJ2-3	.	CASSEGYGLGSASEDTQYF	TGTGCCAGCAGTGAAGGTTATGGTTTAGGGAGTGCCAGCGAAGATACGCAGTATTTT
.	TRBV28	TRBJ1-1	.	CASSFEGRGLTEAFF	TGTGCCAGCAGTTTTGAGGGCAGGGGATTGACTGAAGCTTTCTTT
TRBD1	TRBV4-2	TRBJ2-1	.	CASSQSDRGSYNEQFF	TGTGCCAGCAGCCAGTCTGACAGGGGGTCCTACAATGAGCAGTTCTTC
TRBD1	TRBV28	TRBJ2-7	.	CAIGTDYEQYF	TGTGCCATTGGGACAGATTACGAGCAGTACTTC
TRBD1	TRBV5-1	TRBJ2-5	.	CASNRDRGEETQYF	TGCGCCAGCAACAGGGACAGGGGAGAAGAGACCCAGTACTTC
TRBD1	TRBV2	TRBJ1-5	.	CASSGTGATNQPQHF	TGTGCCAGCAGCGGGACAGGGGCCACTAATCAGCCCCAGCATTTT
.	TRBV5-4	TRBJ2-5	.	CASSFEEETQYF	TGTGCCAGCAGCTTCGAGGAGGAGACCCAGTACTTC
TRBD1	TRBV2	TRBJ2-7	.	CAGSRDREYEQYF	TGTGCCGGGAGCCGGGACAGGGAGTACGAGCAGTACTTC
.	TRBV6-1	TRBJ2-7	.	CARPSTGRNSYEQYF	TGTGCCAGACCCTCAACAGGGCGAAACTCCTACGAGCAGTACTTC